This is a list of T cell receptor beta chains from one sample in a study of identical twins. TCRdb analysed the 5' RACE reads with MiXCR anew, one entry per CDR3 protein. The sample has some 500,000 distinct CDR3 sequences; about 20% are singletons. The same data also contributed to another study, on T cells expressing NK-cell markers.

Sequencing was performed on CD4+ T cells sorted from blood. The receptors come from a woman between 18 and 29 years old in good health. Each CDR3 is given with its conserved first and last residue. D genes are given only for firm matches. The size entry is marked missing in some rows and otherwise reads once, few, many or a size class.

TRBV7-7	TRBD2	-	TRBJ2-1	CASSPRLADEQFF	TGTGCCAGCAGCCCAAGACTAGCGGATGAGCAGTTCTTC
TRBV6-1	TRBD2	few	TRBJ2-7	CASPRGLAGNSYEQYF	TGTGCCAGCCCAAGGGGACTAGCGGGAAATTCTTACGAGCAGTACTTC
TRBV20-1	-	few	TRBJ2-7	CSARATASTYEQYF	TGCAGTGCTCGAGCCACGGCGAGCACCTACGAGCAGTACTTC
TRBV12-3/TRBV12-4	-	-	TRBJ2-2	CASSLRQVTGELFF	TGTGCCAGCAGTTTAAGACAGGTCACCGGGGAGCTGTTTTTT
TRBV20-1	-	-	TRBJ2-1	CSARPPKTFTSEQFF	TGCAGTGCTAGACCCCCTAAGACTTTTACGAGTGAGCAGTTCTTC
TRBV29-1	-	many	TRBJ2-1	CSVATSIENEQFF	TGCAGCGTGGCAACTAGCATCGAGAATGAGCAGTTCTTC
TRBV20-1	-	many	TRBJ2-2	CSAQPDLGTGELFF	TGCAGTGCTCAACCGGACTTGGGGACCGGGGAGCTGTTTTTT
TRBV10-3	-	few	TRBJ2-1	CAISESYNEQFF	TGTGCCATCAGTGAGTCCTACAATGAGCAGTTCTTC
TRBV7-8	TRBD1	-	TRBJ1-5	CASSSRDRGSKYSNQPQHF	TGTGCCAGCAGCTCGCGGGACAGGGGCTCCAAGTATAGCAATCAGCCCCAGCATTTT
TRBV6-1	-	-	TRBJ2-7	CASSPGRGIGEQYF	TGTGCCAGCAGCCCGGGACGGGGAATCGGCGAGCAGTACTTC
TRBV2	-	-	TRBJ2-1	CATEGGGASVYNEQFF	TGTGCCACCGAGGGTGGGGGTGCTAGCGTTTACAATGAGCAGTTCTTC